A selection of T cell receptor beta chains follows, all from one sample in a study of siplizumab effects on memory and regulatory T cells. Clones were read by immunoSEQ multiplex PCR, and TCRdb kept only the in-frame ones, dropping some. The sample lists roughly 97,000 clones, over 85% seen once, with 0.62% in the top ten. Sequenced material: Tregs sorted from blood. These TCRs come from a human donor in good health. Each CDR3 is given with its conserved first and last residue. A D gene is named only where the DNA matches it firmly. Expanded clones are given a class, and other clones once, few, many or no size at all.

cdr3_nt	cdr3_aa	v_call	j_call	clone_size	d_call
TGCGCCAGCAAGACTAGCGGGAGCTACGAGCAGTACTTC	CASKTSGSYEQYF	TRBV5-1	TRBJ2-7	.	TRBD2
TGTGCCAGCAGTTACTCTTACTATGGCTACACCTTC	CASSYSYYGYTF	TRBV6-6	TRBJ1-2	.	.
TGTGCCAGCAGTCGCAGGGGTGAAGGACTAGGCACTGAAGCTTTCTTT	CASSRRGEGLGTEAFF	TRBV5-5	TRBJ1-1	medium-sized	.
TGTGCCAGCAGCGGACAGGGGTACACCGGGGAGCTGTTTTTT	CASSGQGYTGELFF	TRBV6-1	TRBJ2-2	.	TRBD1
TGTGCCTGGAGTGTATCCGGGATCTCAGGAGAGCAGTACTTC	CAWSVSGISGEQYF	TRBV30	TRBJ2-7	.	.
TGTGCCAGCAGCGTAGCCCCGGGACTAGCGACGGGGGAGCAGTACTTC	CASSVAPGLATGEQYF	TRBV9	TRBJ2-7	.	TRBD2
TGTGCCAGCAGCCCGGGCCCGGGACTAGCGGGAGGCGAGACCCAGTACTTC	CASSPGPGLAGGETQYF	TRBV7-2	TRBJ2-5	.	TRBD2
TGTGCCGCGGGTCCCCGAACAGATACGCAGTATTTT	CAAGPRTDTQYF	TRBV5-4	TRBJ2-3	.	.
TGTGCCAGTAGTTCCCTCCTGGGACCCCCGGGCTACGAGCAGTACTTC	CASSSLLGPPGYEQYF	TRBV19	TRBJ2-7	.	.
TGCGCCAGCAGCTTGGAGGGGGGCGGGAACACTGAAGCTTTCTTT	CASSLEGGGNTEAFF	TRBV5-1	TRBJ1-1	.	.
TGTGCCAGCAGTCTGGCCGTGGGTGAGCAGTTCTTC	CASSLAVGEQFF	TRBV5-6	TRBJ2-1	.	.
TGTGCCAGCAGCTTGAGGGGGAACACTGAAGCTTTCTTT	CASSLRGNTEAFF	TRBV5-5	TRBJ1-1	.	.
TGTGCCAGCGGCTCCAGAGGGACTGAAGCTTTCTTT	CASGSRGTEAFF	TRBV6-5	TRBJ1-1	.	.
TGTGCCAGCTCTCGGCAGGACGAGCAGTACTTC	CASSRQDEQYF	TRBV7-2	TRBJ2-7	.	.
TGCAGCGTACCATCGGCGGCGCCATACAATGAGCAGTTCTTC	CSVPSAAPYNEQFF	TRBV29-1	TRBJ2-1	.	.
TGCGCCAGCAGCCAAGTTGACATGGGATTTTCCTACAATGAGCAGTTCTTC	CASSQVDMGFSYNEQFF	TRBV4-1	TRBJ2-1	.	.
TGTGCCAGTAGTGGGACAGGTGACTCCTACGAGCAGTACTTC	CASSGTGDSYEQYF	TRBV19	TRBJ2-7	.	TRBD1
TGTGCCTGGAGTCGGGGAAGAGGTCAGCCCCAGCATTTT	CAWSRGRGQPQHF	TRBV30	TRBJ1-5	once	.
TGTGCCAGCAGCGTAGGGGTTTGGACTAGCGGTTACAATGAGCAGTTCTTC	CASSVGVWTSGYNEQFF	TRBV9	TRBJ2-1	.	TRBD2
TGTGCCAGTAGCCTAAGGATCAAGGGAACAGATACGCAGTATTTT	CASSLRIKGTDTQYF	TRBV19	TRBJ2-3	.	.
TGTGCCAGCAGCCGGACATCTTTGGGCACAGATACGCAGTATTTT	CASSRTSLGTDTQYF	TRBV2	TRBJ2-3	.	.
TGTGCCAGCAGCTTTTTCCCAGCAAACACTGAAGCTTTCTTT	CASSFFPANTEAFF	TRBV7-2	TRBJ1-1	.	.
TGTGCCTGGAGCGCTGGAAACACCATATATTTT	CAWSAGNTIYF	TRBV30	TRBJ1-3	.	.
TGCAGCGTCCGGACTAGCGGGAGCTACGAGCAGTACTTC	CSVRTSGSYEQYF	TRBV29-1	TRBJ2-7	.	TRBD2
TGTGCCAGCAGCCTCGGACTAGCGGGATACGAGCAGTACTTC	CASSLGLAGYEQYF	TRBV27	TRBJ2-7	once	TRBD2
TGTGCCAGCAGCTTAGCTCGGGGGCTAGCGGGGGTCTTTGCAGATACGCAGTATTTT	CASSLARGLAGVFADTQYF	TRBV11-2	TRBJ2-3	.	TRBD2
TGTGCCAGCAGCCAAGGCCCCCAGCTAAGAATGTTACGGGAGCAGTTCTTC	CASSQGPQLRMLREQFF	TRBV14	TRBJ2-1	once	.
TGTGCCAGCAGTCCCGGGGAAAACACCGGGGAGCTGTTTTTT	CASSPGENTGELFF	TRBV6-6	TRBJ2-2	once	.
TGTGCCAGCAGCGGATCTATACCGGGACAGGCCGCGGGGGGCTACACCTTC	CASSGSIPGQAAGGYTF	TRBV11-3	TRBJ1-2	.	TRBD1
TGTGCCAGCAGCCTCGGGGGTGTGGGGACCGGGGAGCTGTTTTTT	CASSLGGVGTGELFF	TRBV27	TRBJ2-2	once	.